This record covers a single T cell receptor (beta chain). The data derive from a study of Ad26.COV2.S vaccination and SARS-CoV-2 variants. Study context: Sample donor was a member of the COV1001 Ad26.COV2.S trial arm.

V trimming: 2 bases; J trimming: 9 bases; junction bases outside the gene matches: 5. This CDR3 region has 15 residues. CDR1 is MNHEY and CDR2 is SVGEGT in the germline V gene. Treatment specified: roughly 18 received Ad26.COV2.S at low or high dose, single or two shots; 5 received placebo; per-sample allocation not given. Vaccine and placebo recipients were sampled on day 63 after the first injection. TCRdb's copy holds only in-frame clones and misses some; the assay was immunoSEQ multiplex PCR. The sample comprises 450,000 to 550,000 clones, about 88% of which are singletons, and about 1.7% rests with the top ten.

V and J are TRBV6-2 or TRBV6-3 and TRBJ1-6, with 9 bases aligning to TRBD1. The input for sequencing was peripheral blood, taken in a trial of Ad26.COV2.S vaccine versus placebo. The source of this sequence is a person aged 18-65 years who received the Ad26.COV2.S COVID-19 vaccine or a placebo. The CDR3 sequence is CASSYGGTGTSPLHF. CDR3 bases: TGTGCCAGCAGTTACGGCGGGACAGGGACTTCACCCCTCCACTTT.